The 30 T cell receptor beta chains reported below all come from one sample, sequenced in a study of OX40 agonist ivuxolimab in advanced cancers. Clones were sequenced by immunoSEQ multiplex PCR, and TCRdb holds only the in-frame ones, with some missing. The sample includes over 60,000 clones, nearly 90% seen only once; the top ten take approximately 4%. The sample here was CD4+ or CD8+ T cells sorted from blood, taken in a trial of the OX40 agonist ivuxolimab. These TCRs come from an adult with an advanced solid tumor such as melanoma, head and neck, liver or kidney cancer.

The chain recombines TRBV6-1 with TRBJ1-3, with 7 bases that match TRBD1. Germline CDR1 and CDR2: MNHNS and SASEGT. The trim removed 7 bases at V and 4 bases at J, leaving 7 bases unmatched. The CDR3 sequence is 14 residues long. The CDR3: CASTWTGGGNTIYF. CDR3 sequence (DNA): TGTGCCAGCACCTGGACAGGTGGGGGAAACACCATATATTTT.

V gene TRBV5-1 combines with J gene TRBJ1-4, with D tentatively TRBD1 (5 bases). CDR1 and CDR2 from the germline V gene are SGHRS and YFSETQ. CDR3 length: 15 residues. V lost 4 bases, J lost 4 bases, and 14 bases lay in between. CDR3 in DNA: TGCGCCAGCAGCCCTCGAGGGGCTGGTAATGAAAAACTGTTTTTT. The encoded protein is CASSPRGAGNEKLFF.

The chain has TRBV28 and TRBJ2-5; tentatively, D is TRBD1 (5 bases). The CDR3 length is 11 residues. Trimming removed 2 bases at V and 8 bases at J, with 6 bases between. Germline V CDR1 and CDR2: MDHEN, SYDVKM. DNA of the CDR3: TGTGCCAGCAGTTTACAGGGAACCCAGTACTTC. This sequence encodes CASSLQGTQYF.

V usage is TRBV6-6 and J usage is TRBJ2-1; D may correspond to TRBD1 or TRBD2 (6 bases each). V was shortened by 2 bases and J by 1 base, with 9 bases between the two germline ends. Germline values: CDR1 MNHNY, CDR2 SVGAGI (reference sequence). This CDR3 is built from 15 residues. The CDR3 is CASSYGGGSYNEQFF. The DNA for the CDR3 is TGTGCCAGCAGTTACGGAGGGGGATCCTACAATGAGCAGTTCTTC.

This clone has just a few counts. The chain is built from TRBV7-2 and TRBJ2-3; possibly TRBD2 for D (5 bases). Trimming shortened V by 2 bases and J by 3 bases, and 6 bases separated the two germline ends. CDR3 length: 13 amino acids. The germline V gene encodes CDR1 SGHTA and CDR2 FQGNSA. CDR3 sequence reads: CASSLTGTDTQYF. The CDR3 nucleotides are TGTGCCAGCAGCTTAACGGGGACAGATACGCAGTATTTT.

The rearrangement links TRBV6-1 to TRBJ2-7, with 12 bases that match TRBD2. The ends lost 6 bases at V and 6 bases at J; junction bases unmatched: 6. In germline, CDR1 is MNHNS, CDR2 SASEGT. This CDR3 comprises 14 residues. As DNA, the CDR3 is TGTGCCAGCAGCTTGACTAGCGGGGGAACCGAGCAGTACTTC. Translating it yields CASSLTSGGTEQYF.

The chain uses TRBV11-3 and TRBJ2-2; TRBD1 is a possible D gene (6 bases). The CDR3 has 15 amino acids. Trimming pared 4 bases from V and 0 bases from J, leaving 9 bases between. The germline gives CDR1 SGHNT, CDR2 YENEEA. CDR3 loop: CASSSGTPNTGELFF. The CDR3 DNA reads TGTGCCAGCAGCTCCGGGACACCGAACACCGGGGAGCTGTTTTTT.

The CDR3 DNA is TGTGCCAGCTCACCTTTCTTAGATAGAGCTTTCTTT. This gives the protein CASSPFLDRAFF. The chain has TRBV18 and TRBJ1-1; no clear D. The germline V and J ends were trimmed by 3 bases and 10 bases, with 12 bases remaining between them. The CDR3 spans 12 residues. The germline gives CDR1 KGHSH, CDR2 LQKENI.

The CDR3 DNA sequence: TGCGCCAGCAGCCAAGTGAGAGCCCTAGCGGAGGTGGGAAACATTCAGTACTTC. Its protein is CASSQVRALAEVGNIQYF. This chain connects TRBV4-1 to TRBJ2-4; 7 positions match TRBD2. The CDR3 consists of 18 residues. Unmatched junction bases numbered 15, after V lost 1 base and J lost 6 bases. Germline CDR1 is MGHRA and CDR2 is YSYEKL.

As concerns this clone: The identical CDR3 is also encoded by other nucleotide sequences in the sample. The chain links TRBV7-9 to TRBJ2-1; D is perhaps TRBD2 (5 bases). CDR3 size: 13 residues. Trimming took off 1 base at V and 6 bases at J, with 7 bases between the two ends. Germline-derived CDR1 and CDR2 are SEHNR and FQNEAQ (reference sequence). The CDR3 here is CASSLGLANEQFF. The DNA of the CDR3 is TGTGCCAGCAGCTTAGGGCTAGCCAATGAGCAGTTCTTC.

As DNA, the CDR3 is TGTGCCAGCAGCTTCCAAAGTTCCGAGCAGTACTTC. Amino acids: CASSFQSSEQYF. The chain joins TRBV5-6 to TRBJ2-7; D gene ambiguous. The CDR3 is 12 residues long. The V gene lost 2 bases and the J gene lost 6 bases, with 9 bases spanning the gap. The germline CDR1 and CDR2 sequences are SGHDT and YYEEEE.

This rearrangement joins TRBV11-3 to TRBJ1-1; D unclear. Trimming took off 0 bases at V and 4 bases at J, with 9 bases between the two ends. Germline-derived CDR1 and CDR2 are SGHNT and YENEEA. The CDR3 length is 14 residues. The CDR3 protein is CASSLEGSGTEAFF. DNA for the CDR3: TGTGCCAGCAGCTTAGAGGGCAGCGGCACTGAAGCTTTCTTT.

This chain connects TRBV11-3 to TRBJ2-3; tentatively, D is TRBD1 or TRBD2 (5 bases each). CDR3 size: 17 residues. Trimming pared 2 bases from V and 4 bases from J, leaving 19 bases between. From germline, CDR1 is SGHNT and CDR2 YENEEA. CDR3 amino acids: CASSLRGTEVRADTQYF. CDR3 in DNA: TGTGCCAGCAGCTTAAGGGGAACGGAGGTTCGGGCAGATACGCAGTATTTT.

The chain links TRBV11-2 to TRBJ2-2; D is ambiguous. This CDR3 contains 18 residues. CDR1 is SGHAT, CDR2 FQNNGV, per germline. V lost 0 bases to trimming and J lost 1 base, with 15 bases between them. This CDR3 is CASSLDSLRSGNTGELFF. The CDR3 DNA sequence: TGTGCCAGCAGCTTAGATTCTCTTCGTTCAGGGAACACCGGGGAGCTGTTTTTT.

The gene calls are TRBV7-9 and TRBJ2-7; D call uncertain. The CDR3 spans 12 residues. Trimming cost V 4 bases and J 3 bases, with 7 bases left between them. Germline CDR1 is SEHNR and CDR2 is FQNEAQ (reference sequence). For the CDR3, the DNA is TGTGCCAGCAGCTCGGTGGACTACGAGCAGTACTTC. Its translation is CASSSVDYEQYF. The full variable domain, in which reference TRBV7-9 and TRBJ2-7 provide the parts outside the CDR3, is DTGVSQNPRHKITKRGQNVTFRCDPISEHNRLYWYRQTLGQGPEFLTYFQNEAQLEKSRLLSDRFSAERPKGSFSTLEIQRTEQGDSAMYLCASSSVDYEQYFGPGTRLTVT.

This chain connects TRBV27 to TRBJ1-1, with a weak D call TRBD1 (5 bases). Trimming shortened V by 2 bases and J by 0 bases, and 10 bases separated the two germline ends. The CDR3 covers 15 residues. CDR1 is MNHEY and CDR2 is SMNVEV in the germline V gene (reference sequence). CDR3 residues: CASSLSAGLNTEAFF. DNA for the CDR3: TGTGCCAGCAGTTTAAGTGCAGGGCTGAACACTGAAGCTTTCTTT.

CDR3 amino acids: CASSLAGTKYSYEQYF. The CDR3 nucleotides are TGTGCCAGCAGCTTAGCGGGCACCAAGTACTCCTACGAGCAGTACTTC. The chain carries TRBV7-9 and TRBJ2-5; D is ambiguous. The J call may be mistaken, given a closer DNA end match to TRBJ2-7. The CDR3 totals 16 residues. CDR1 is SEHNR and CDR2 is FQNEAQ in the germline V gene (reference sequence).

Only one count was recorded for this clone. The V and J genes are TRBV14 and TRBJ2-1; 12 nucleotides line up with TRBD2. The CDR3 is 15 residues long. CDR1 and CDR2 (germline): SGHDN, FVKESK. The junction had 2 bases not matched to a gene; V was cut back by 4 bases and J by 4 bases. CDR3 sequence (DNA): TGTGCCAGCAGCCGTGGACTAGCGGGGTACAATGAGCAGTTCTTC. This translates into CASSRGLAGYNEQFF.

This rearrangement joins TRBV18 to TRBJ2-7; possibly TRBD1 for D (5 bases). This CDR3 is built from 15 residues. Trimming cost V 2 bases and J 1 base, with 12 bases left between them. CDR1 is KGHSH, CDR2 LQKENI, per germline. This chain's CDR3 is CASSPGAARSYEQYF. The CDR3 DNA sequence: TGTGCCAGCTCACCAGGGGCAGCCCGTTCCTACGAGCAGTACTTC.

The J gene is TRBJ2-1, the V gene TRBV10-3, with 7 bases matching TRBD1. The CDR3 has 13 amino acids. With 4 bases clipped from V and 8 bases from J, the junction kept 5 bases outside the gene matches. Germline CDR1 reads ENHRY; CDR2 reads SYGVKD. CDR3 nucleotide sequence: TGTGCCATCAGTGTAGGGACAGACGATGAGCAGTTCTTC. Protein sequence: CAISVGTDDEQFF.

This chain connects TRBV6-5 to TRBJ1-1; D gene unclear. With 0 bases removed from V and 4 bases from J, the gap between germline ends came to 9 bases. The CDR3 is made up of 14 amino acids. Germline V gene lookup returns CDR1 MNHEY and CDR2 SVGAGI. CDR3 bases: TGTGCCAGCAGTTACTCCCTGAGGGTCACTGAAGCTTTCTTT. Translated: CASSYSLRVTEAFF.

The chain recombines TRBV7-2 with TRBJ2-1; TRBD2 is a possible D gene (5 bases). CDR3 length: 16 residues. Germline V gene lookup returns CDR1 SGHTA and CDR2 FQGNSA. V gave up 5 bases and J gave up 2 bases, with 16 bases separating them. The CDR3: CASSPVTGRTYNEQFF. Written as DNA, the CDR3 is TGTGCCAGCAGCCCCGTGACGGGAAGAACCTACAATGAGCAGTTCTTC.

The chain recombines TRBV6-1 with TRBJ1-2, with a weak D call TRBD1 (6 bases). The length of the CDR3 is 14 residues. V lost 3 bases and J lost 4, with 12 bases in between. Germline V gene lookup returns CDR1 MNHNS and CDR2 SASEGT. The DNA of the CDR3 is TGTGCCAGCAGTGACGTTACAGGGTTCTATGGCTACACCTTC. This codes for CASSDVTGFYGYTF.

With regard to this clone: This CDR3 fails to terminate in the conserved phenylalanine or tryptophan, so it likely reflects a read error. The DNA is left out, because the CDR3 cannot be placed on it with certainty; the CDR3 is given as TCRdb lists it. The chain carries TRBV20-1 and TRBJ2-7; the table names TRBD2, a call not compared with the DNA. Germline V gene lookup returns CDR1 DFQATT and CDR2 SNEGSKA (reference sequence). The CDR3 sequence runs 8 residues, both termini included. The CDR3 sequence: CSARDPDS.

The V call is TRBV5-5, the J call TRBJ1-5; no firm D call. The V end lost 1 base, the J end lost 3 bases, and 8 bases lay between the germline ends. The CDR3 is 14 residues long. CDR1 is SGHKS and CDR2 is YYEKEE in the germline V gene (reference sequence). The CDR3 is CASSLTQYNQPQHF. The CDR3 DNA follows: TGTGCCAGCAGCTTGACACAGTACAATCAGCCCCAGCATTTT.

CDR3 sequence reads: CASSRDSSNTEAFF. The CDR3 DNA is TGTGCCAGCAGCCGAGACAGCTCTAACACTGAAGCTTTCTTT. This rearrangement joins TRBV7-3 to TRBJ1-1; D may be TRBD1 (5 bases). Germline V gives CDR1 SGHTA, CDR2 FQGTGA. The CDR3 totals 14 residues. Trimming left V 5 bases short and J 2 bases short, with 12 bases between.

In DNA form, the CDR3 reads TGTGCCAGCAGCACTCCCGGGACCCACATCTCGGAGCAGTACTTC. Translating it yields CASSTPGTHISEQYF. The chain couples TRBV28 to TRBJ2-7, with D possibly called TRBD1 or TRBD2 (5 bases each). V lost 6 bases and J lost 7, with 22 bases in between. The CDR3 sequence is 15 residues long. Germline CDR1 MDHEN, CDR2 SYDVKM.

The chain is built from TRBV7-5 and TRBJ1-2. TRBV7-5 is given as a pseudogene. The CDR3 spans 14 residues. CDR3 protein: CVRSLTGGRYGYTF. As DNA, the CDR3 is TGTGTCAGAAGCTTAACGGGGGGCCGCTATGGCTACACCTTC.

This chain links TRBV5-4 with TRBJ1-1, with D possibly matching TRBD1 (5 bases). The CDR3 has 14 amino acids. With 4 bases removed from V and 1 base from J, the gap between germline ends came to 11 bases. Germline V gene lookup returns CDR1 SGHNT and CDR2 YYREEE (reference sequence). CDR3 DNA sequence: TGTGCCAGCAGCCAAGGGACCACGAACACTGAAGCTTTCTTT. Translated: CASSQGTTNTEAFF.

The CDR3 sequence: CASSLDGMQPQHF. CDR3 bases: TGTGCCAGCAGCTTGGACGGGATGCAGCCCCAGCATTTT. This chain links TRBV11-3 with TRBJ1-5; D gene unclear. The CDR3 spans 13 residues. In germline, CDR1 is SGHNT, CDR2 YENEEA. V shed 3 bases and J shed 7 bases, with 10 bases lying between them.